The entry below gives a single T cell receptor (beta chain) sequence along with its context. Its recognized antigen is unknown. No clone much larger than this one lies a single base away; base qualities are absent. The data were obtained in a study of T and B cells in COVID-19 patients (dated by TCRdb to 2018 to 2020). In the study overall: In this study, adaptive immunity was profiled in COVID-19 patients who either had active infection or had recovered, using TRB and IGH repertoire sequencing of peripheral blood. For the repertoire analyses, the comparison was an age-matched reference group of under 50 healthy donors who were negative for COVID-19 antibodies. The recovered cohort had a median age of roughly 33 years, compared with 67 years in the active-infection cohort. The recovered cohort included over 15 patients who contributed fewer than 25 samples, and most of those patients had mild to moderate COVID-19 that was managed on an outpatient basis. Because samples were available both during active disease and after recovery, a couple of patients were counted in both the recovered and the active cohorts. Of the 20 to 25 patients in the active-infection cohort, eleven to twelve were critically ill and needed mechanical ventilation or ECMO. Comorbidities linked to unfavorable COVID-19 outcome were present in about 90% of the roughly 20 patients in the active-infection cohort. The TCR and BCR sequence repository comprised more than 30 patients and about 70 time points, with over 8 million TCR sequences analysed. Up to about 9 follow-up blood samples were collected per patient, with some samples spanning different disease stages in the same individual.

The CDR3 measures 14 amino acids from cysteine to phenylalanine. The CDR3 DNA has 42 bases and is translated from base 1. CDR1 and CDR2 are read off the germline V gene (reference sequence) as DFQATT and SNEGSKA. The V end loses 2 bases and the J end loses 5 bases, and a stretch of 13 bases separates them. TCRdb records Illumina MiSeq as the sequencer. Multiplex PCR with BIOMED2 TRB-A/B primer pools was used to amplify the TRB rearrangements. Illumina-compatible adapters and 7-nucleotide sample barcodes were attached to the amplicons in two consecutive PCRs. Phusion HS II polymerase was used for all library PCRs. The amplicons were purified from gel with the NucleoSpin Gel and PCR Clean-up kit, measured on Qubit, and then pooled at 3.5 to 4 nM. The quality of the amplicon pool was checked on an Agilent 2100 Bioanalyzer prior to Illumina next-generation sequencing. In the source study's methods: MiXCR 3.0.8 with the default MiXCR reference library was used to annotate TRB rearrangements. Non-productive reads and sequences with fewer than 2 reads were excluded, and each unique CDR3 nucleotide sequence counted as one clone. Clonality, diversity, richness and V-J gene usage were calculated in R 3.5.1. GLIPH2 was used to cluster TCRs based on CDR3 similarity, and OLGA was used to calculate the generation probabilities. GLIPH2 clusters were kept only if they contained at least four unique TCR clonotypes found in at least three individuals. TCRdb took the public reads, trimmed them with fastp at Q25, ran MiXCR for clone calling and kept in-frame beta chains. Entries are consolidated by CDR3 protein sequence, retaining the most common genes and DNA. These V and J calls derive from TCRdb rather than the authors' analysis. The sample table records 20,000 to 25,000 distinct CDR3 sequences; approximately 29% of these occur just once. The biggest ten clones account for around 2.8% of the sample.

TRB repertoires were amplified using roughly 220-550 ng of genomic DNA isolated from blood. What the study reported, not specific to this receptor: Specific T cell subsets (CD4+/Treg/CD8+) and sorted SARS-CoV-2-responsive or tetramer+ T cells had not yet been sequenced, with those experiments still ongoing. TRB repertoires were highly clonal in active COVID-19, whereas diversity and richness at recovery rose above healthy donor levels. In patients with COVID-19, the usage of TRBV/TRBJ genes was reported to be strongly skewed. Blood samples obtained from mildly ill patients during symptoms, as well as early samples obtained from severe cases, were available only in scarce numbers. The recovered cohort had roughly 2,300 exclusive TCR clusters, including about 29 low-pGen clusters. The size of the cohort was considered insufficient for assessing HLA contributions to COVID-19 susceptibility or severity. Prospective validation of the reported TCR clusters was stated to be required before clinical use.

The sequence joins TRBV20-1 to TRBJ2-4, and the D gene may be TRBD1, 6 bases matching. The TCR comes from a human donor who had recovered from COVID-19. The sample was blood. For the CDR3, the sequence is CSARPQGAENIQYF. Here is the DNA: TGCAGTGCTAGACCACAGGGCGCGGAAAACATTCAGTACTTC.